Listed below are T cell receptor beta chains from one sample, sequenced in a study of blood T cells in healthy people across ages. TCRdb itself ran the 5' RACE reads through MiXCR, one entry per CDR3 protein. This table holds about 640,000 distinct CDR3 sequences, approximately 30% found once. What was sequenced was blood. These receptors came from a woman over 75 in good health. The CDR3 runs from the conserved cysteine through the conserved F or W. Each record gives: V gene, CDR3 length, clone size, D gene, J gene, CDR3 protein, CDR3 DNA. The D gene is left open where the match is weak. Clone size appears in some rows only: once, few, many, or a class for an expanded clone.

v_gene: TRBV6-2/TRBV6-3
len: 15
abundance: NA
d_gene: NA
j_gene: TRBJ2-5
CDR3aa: CASSYLGTIQETQYF
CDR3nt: TGTGCCAGCAGTTACCTCGGGACAATCCAAGAGACCCAGTACTTC

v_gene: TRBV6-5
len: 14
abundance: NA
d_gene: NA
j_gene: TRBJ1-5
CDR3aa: CASSYGVGGQPQHF
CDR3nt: TGTGCCAGCAGTTACGGGGTAGGGGGACAGCCCCAGCATTTT

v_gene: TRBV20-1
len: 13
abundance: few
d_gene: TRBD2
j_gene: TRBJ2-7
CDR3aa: CSAWTSGKDEQYF
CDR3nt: TGCAGTGCGTGGACTAGCGGGAAGGACGAGCAGTACTTC

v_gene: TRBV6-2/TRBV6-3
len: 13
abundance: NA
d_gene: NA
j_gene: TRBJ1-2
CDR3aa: CASSSQWNYGYTF
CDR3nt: TGTGCCAGCAGTTCACAGTGGAACTATGGCTACACCTTC

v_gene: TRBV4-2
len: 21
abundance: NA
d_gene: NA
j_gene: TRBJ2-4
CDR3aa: CASSQDTFSAGQSIAKNIQYF
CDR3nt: TGTGCCAGCAGCCAGGATACTTTTTCTGCAGGACAAAGTATAGCCAAAAACATTCAGTACTTC

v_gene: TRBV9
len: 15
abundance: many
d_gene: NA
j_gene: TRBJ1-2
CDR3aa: CASSVDGVTYYGYTF
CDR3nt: TGTGCCAGCAGCGTAGACGGAGTTACCTACTATGGCTACACCTTC

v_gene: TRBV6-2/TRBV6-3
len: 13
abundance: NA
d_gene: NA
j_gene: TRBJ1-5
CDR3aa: CASSFPSNQPQHF
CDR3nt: TGTGCCAGCAGTTTCCCCAGCAATCAGCCCCAGCATTTT

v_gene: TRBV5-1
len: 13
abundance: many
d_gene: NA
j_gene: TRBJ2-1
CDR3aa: CASSPDQYYEQFF
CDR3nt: TGCGCCAGCAGCCCGGATCAGTACTATGAGCAGTTCTTC

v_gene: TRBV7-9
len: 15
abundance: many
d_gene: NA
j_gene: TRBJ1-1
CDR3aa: CASSYPPGQDTEAFF
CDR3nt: TGTGCCAGCAGCTACCCACCCGGGCAAGACACTGAAGCTTTCTTT

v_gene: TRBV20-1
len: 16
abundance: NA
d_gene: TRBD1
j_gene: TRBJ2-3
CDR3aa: CSARDPGTGGTDTQYF
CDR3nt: TGCAGTGCTAGAGATCCCGGGACAGGGGGCACAGATACGCAGTATTTT

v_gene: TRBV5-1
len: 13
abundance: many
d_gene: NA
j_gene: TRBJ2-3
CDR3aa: CASSQLGEDTQYF
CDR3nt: TGCGCCAGCAGCCAACTGGGTGAGGATACGCAGTATTTT

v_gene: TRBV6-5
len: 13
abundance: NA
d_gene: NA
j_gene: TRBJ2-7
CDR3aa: CASSYPDGGEQYF
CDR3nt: TGTGCCAGCAGTTACCCGGATGGGGGAGAGCAGTACTTC

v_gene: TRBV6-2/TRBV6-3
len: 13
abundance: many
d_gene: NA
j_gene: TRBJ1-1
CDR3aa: CASSFIMNTEAFF
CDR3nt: TGTGCCAGCAGTTTTATAATGAACACTGAAGCTTTCTTT

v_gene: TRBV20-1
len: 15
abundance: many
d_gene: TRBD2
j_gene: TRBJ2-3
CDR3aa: CSAYSGGLITDTQYF
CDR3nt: TGCAGTGCCTATAGCGGGGGGCTGATCACAGATACGCAGTATTTT

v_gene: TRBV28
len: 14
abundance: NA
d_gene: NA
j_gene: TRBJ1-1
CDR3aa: CASTISRKNTEAFF
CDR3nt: TGTGCCAGCACCATATCGAGGAAGAACACTGAAGCTTTCTTT

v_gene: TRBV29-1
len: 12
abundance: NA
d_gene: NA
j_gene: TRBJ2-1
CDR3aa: CSVEDIIDEQFF
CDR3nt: TGCAGCGTTGAAGATATTATCGATGAGCAGTTCTTC

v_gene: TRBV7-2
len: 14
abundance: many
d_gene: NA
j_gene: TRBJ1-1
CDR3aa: CASSQSRGGAEAFF
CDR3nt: TGTGCCAGCAGCCAAAGCAGGGGCGGCGCTGAAGCTTTCTTT

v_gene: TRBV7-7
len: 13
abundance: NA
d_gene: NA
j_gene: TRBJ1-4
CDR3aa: CASSPGLDEKLFF
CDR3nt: TGTGCTAGCAGCCCCGGACTTGATGAAAAACTGTTTTTT

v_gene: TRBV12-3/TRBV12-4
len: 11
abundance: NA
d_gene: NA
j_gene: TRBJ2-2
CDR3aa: CASSRNGELFF
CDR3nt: TGTGCCAGCAGCCGAAACGGGGAGCTGTTTTTT

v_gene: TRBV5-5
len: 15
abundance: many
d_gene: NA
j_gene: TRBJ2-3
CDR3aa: CASSRDSRSTDTQYF
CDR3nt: TGTGCCAGCAGCCGGGACTCTAGATCCACAGATACGCAGTATTTT

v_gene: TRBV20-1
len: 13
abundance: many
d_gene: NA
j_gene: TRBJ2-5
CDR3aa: CSARDGLQETQYF
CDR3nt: TGCAGTGCTAGAGATGGGCTACAAGAGACCCAGTACTTC

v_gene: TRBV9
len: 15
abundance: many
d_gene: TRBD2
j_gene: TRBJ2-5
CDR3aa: CASSVGAGGSETQYF
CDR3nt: TGTGCCAGCAGCGTAGGAGCGGGGGGTTCAGAGACCCAGTACTTC

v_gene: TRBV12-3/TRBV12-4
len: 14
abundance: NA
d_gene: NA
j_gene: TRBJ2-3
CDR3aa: CASSLGVNTDAQYF
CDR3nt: TGTGCCAGCAGTCTGGGAGTGAACACAGATGCGCAGTATTTT

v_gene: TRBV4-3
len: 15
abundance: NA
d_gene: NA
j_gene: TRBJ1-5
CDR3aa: CASSQDIREDQPQHF
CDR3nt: TGCGCCAGCAGCCAAGATATCAGGGAGGATCAGCCCCAGCATTTT

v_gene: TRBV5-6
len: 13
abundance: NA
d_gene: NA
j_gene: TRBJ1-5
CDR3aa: CASSLKGLKPQHF
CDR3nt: TGTGCCAGCAGCTTGAAGGGGCTTAAGCCCCAGCATTTT

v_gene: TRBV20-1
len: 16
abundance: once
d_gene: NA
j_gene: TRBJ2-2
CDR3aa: CSARDVGGTNTGELFF
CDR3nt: TGCAGTGCTAGAGATGTGGGGGGCACGAACACCGGGGAGCTGTTTTTT

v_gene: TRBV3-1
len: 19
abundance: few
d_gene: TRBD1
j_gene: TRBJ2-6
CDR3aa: CASSHISGTGASGANVLTF
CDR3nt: TGTGCCAGCAGCCACATCTCCGGGACAGGTGCCTCTGGGGCCAACGTCCTGACTTTC

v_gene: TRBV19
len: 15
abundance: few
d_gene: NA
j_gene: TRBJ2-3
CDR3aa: CASSIGQREADTQYF
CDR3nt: TGTGCCAGTAGTATCGGACAGAGGGAGGCCGATACGCAGTATTTT

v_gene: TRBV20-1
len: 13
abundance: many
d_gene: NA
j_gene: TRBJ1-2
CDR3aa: CSAGGGRDYGYTF
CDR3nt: TGCAGTGCCGGGGGGGGGCGCGACTATGGCTACACCTTC

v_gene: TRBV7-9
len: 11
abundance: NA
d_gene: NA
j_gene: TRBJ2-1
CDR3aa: CASNPLNEQFF
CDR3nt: TGTGCCAGCAACCCTCTCAATGAGCAGTTCTTC

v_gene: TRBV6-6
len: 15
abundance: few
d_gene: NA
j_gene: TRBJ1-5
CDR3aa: CASTRRQDSNQPQHF
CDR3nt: TGTGCCAGCACCCGTCGACAGGATAGCAATCAGCCCCAGCATTTT

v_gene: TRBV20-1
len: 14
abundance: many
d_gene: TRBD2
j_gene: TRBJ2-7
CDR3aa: CSAKRLAGYVEQYF
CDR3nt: TGCAGTGCCAAGCGCTTAGCGGGGTACGTCGAGCAGTACTTC

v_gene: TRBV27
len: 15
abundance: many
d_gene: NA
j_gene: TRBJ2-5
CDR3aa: CASRDLGGPKETQYF
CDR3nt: TGTGCCAGCAGGGATCTCGGGGGGCCAAAAGAGACCCAGTACTTC

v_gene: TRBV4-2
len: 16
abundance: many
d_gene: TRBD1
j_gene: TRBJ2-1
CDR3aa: CASSQDPGQGFSEQFF
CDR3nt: TGTGCCAGCAGCCAAGATCCGGGACAGGGGTTTAGTGAGCAGTTCTTC

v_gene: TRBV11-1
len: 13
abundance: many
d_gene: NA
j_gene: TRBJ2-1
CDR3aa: CASSSQGGNEQFF
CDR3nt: TGTGCCAGCAGCTCCCAGGGCGGGAATGAGCAGTTCTTC

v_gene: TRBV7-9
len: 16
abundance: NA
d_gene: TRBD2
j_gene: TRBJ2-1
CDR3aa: CASNTDSGSHYNEQFF
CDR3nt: TGTGCCAGCAACACCGATAGCGGGAGCCACTATAATGAGCAGTTCTTC